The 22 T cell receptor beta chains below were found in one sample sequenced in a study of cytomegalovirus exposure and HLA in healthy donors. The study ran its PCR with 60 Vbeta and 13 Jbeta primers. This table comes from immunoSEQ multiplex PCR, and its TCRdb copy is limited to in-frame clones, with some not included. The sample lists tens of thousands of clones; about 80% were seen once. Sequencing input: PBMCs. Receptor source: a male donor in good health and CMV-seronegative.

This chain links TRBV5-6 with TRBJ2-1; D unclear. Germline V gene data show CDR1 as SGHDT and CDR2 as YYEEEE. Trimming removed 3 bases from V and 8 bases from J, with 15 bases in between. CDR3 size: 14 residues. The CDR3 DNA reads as TGTGCCAGCAGCTCGGTCCCCACTTTTGATGAGCAGTTCTTC. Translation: CASSSVPTFDEQFF.

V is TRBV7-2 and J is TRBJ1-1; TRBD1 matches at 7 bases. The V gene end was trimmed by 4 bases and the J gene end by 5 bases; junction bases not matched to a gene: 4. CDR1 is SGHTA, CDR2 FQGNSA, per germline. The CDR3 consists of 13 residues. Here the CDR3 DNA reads TGTGCCAGCAGCTATCGCAGGGGGACTGAAGCTTTCTTT. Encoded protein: CASSYRRGTEAFF.

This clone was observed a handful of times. DNA of the CDR3: TGTGCCATCAGTGAGTCGATCGGCGGGAACACTGAAGCTTTCTTT. It yields the protein CAISESIGGNTEAFF. The V gene is TRBV10-3, the J gene TRBJ1-1; D is ambiguous. The germline V gene has CDR1 ENHRY and CDR2 SYGVKD. Trimming cost V 0 bases and J 1 base, with 9 bases left between them. The CDR3 has 15 residues.

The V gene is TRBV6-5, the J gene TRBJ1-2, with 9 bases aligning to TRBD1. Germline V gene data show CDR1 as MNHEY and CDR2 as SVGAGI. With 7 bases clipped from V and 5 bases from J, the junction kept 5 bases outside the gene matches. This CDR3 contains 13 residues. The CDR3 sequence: CASIRGQGYGYTF. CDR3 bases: TGTGCCAGCATCCGAGGACAGGGGTATGGCTACACCTTC.

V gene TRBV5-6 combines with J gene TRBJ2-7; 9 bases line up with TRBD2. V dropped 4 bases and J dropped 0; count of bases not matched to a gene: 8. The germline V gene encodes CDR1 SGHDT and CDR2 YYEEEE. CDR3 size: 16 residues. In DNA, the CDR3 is TGTGCCAGCAGCCTAAGACTAGCGGAATTCTCCTACGAGCAGTACTTC. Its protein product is CASSLRLAEFSYEQYF. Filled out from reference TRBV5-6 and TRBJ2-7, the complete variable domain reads DAGVTQSPTHLIKTRGQQVTLRCSPKSGHDTVSWYQQALGQGPQFIFQYYEEEERQRGNFPDRFSGHQFPNYSSELNVNALLLGDSALYLCASSLRLAEFSYEQYFGPGTRLTVT.

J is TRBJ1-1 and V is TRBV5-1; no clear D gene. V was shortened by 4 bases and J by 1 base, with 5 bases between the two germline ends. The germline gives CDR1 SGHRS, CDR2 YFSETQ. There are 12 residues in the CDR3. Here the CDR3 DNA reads TGCGCCAGCAGCGAGGGGAACACTGAAGCTTTCTTT. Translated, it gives CASSEGNTEAFF.

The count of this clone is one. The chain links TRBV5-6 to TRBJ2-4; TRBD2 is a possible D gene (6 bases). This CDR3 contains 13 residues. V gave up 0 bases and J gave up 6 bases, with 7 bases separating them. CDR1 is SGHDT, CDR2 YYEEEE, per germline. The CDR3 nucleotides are TGTGCCAGCAGCTTGGGGAGGGGAAACATTCAGTACTTC. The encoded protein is CASSLGRGNIQYF. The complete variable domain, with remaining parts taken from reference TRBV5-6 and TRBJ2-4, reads DAGVTQSPTHLIKTRGQQVTLRCSPKSGHDTVSWYQQALGQGPQFIFQYYEEEERQRGNFPDRFSGHQFPNYSSELNVNALLLGDSALYLCASSLGRGNIQYFGAGTRLSVL.

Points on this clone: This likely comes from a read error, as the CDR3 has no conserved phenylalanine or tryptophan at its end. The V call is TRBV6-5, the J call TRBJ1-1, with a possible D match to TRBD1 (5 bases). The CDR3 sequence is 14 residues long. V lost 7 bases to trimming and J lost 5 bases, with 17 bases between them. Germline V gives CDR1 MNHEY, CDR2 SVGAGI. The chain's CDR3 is CASTLRQGTTEAFV. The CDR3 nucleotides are TGTGCCAGCACCCTACGGCAGGGAACGACTGAAGCTTTCGTT.

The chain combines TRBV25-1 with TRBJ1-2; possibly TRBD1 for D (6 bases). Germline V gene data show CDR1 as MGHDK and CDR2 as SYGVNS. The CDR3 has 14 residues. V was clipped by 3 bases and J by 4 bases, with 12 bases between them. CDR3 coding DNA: TGTGCCAGCAGTGAGGCCCAGGGGAGCTATGGCTACACCTTC. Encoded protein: CASSEAQGSYGYTF.

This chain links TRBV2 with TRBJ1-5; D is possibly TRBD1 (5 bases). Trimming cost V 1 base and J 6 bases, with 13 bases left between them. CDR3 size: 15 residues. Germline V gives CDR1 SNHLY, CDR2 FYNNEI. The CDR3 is CASSEGVGGTQPQHF. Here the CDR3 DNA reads TGTGCCAGCAGTGAAGGGGTGGGGGGTACTCAGCCCCAGCATTTT. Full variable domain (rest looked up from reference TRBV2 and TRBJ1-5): EPEVTQTPSHQVTQMGQEVILRCVPISNHLYFYWYRQILGQKVEFLVSFYNNEISEKSEIFDDQFSVERPDGSNFTLKIRSTKLEDSAMYFCASSEGVGGTQPQHFGDGTRLSIL.

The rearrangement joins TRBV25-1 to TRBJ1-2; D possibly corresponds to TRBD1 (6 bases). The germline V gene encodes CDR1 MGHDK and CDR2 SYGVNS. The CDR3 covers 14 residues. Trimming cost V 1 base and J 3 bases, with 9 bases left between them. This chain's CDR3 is CASSELGGDYGYTF. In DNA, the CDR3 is TGTGCCAGCAGTGAATTAGGGGGAGACTATGGCTACACCTTC.

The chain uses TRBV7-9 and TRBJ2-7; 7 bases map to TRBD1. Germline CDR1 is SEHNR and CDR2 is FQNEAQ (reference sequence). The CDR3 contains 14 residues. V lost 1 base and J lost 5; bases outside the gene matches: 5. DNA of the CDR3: TGTGCCAGCAGCTTAGTTGACAGGGCCCACGAGCAGTACTTC. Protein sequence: CASSLVDRAHEQYF.

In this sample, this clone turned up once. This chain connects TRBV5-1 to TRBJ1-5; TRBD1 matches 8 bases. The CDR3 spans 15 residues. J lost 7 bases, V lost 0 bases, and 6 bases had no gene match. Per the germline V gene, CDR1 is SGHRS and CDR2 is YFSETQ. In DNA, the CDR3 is TGCGCCAGCAGCTTGGCCGGACAGGGAGGACAGCCCCAGCATTTT. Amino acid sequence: CASSLAGQGGQPQHF.

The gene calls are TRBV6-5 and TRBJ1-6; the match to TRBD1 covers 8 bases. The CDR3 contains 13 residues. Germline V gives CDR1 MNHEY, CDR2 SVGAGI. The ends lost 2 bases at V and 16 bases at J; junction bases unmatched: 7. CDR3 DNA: TGTGCCAGCAGTTACCTACAGGGGGTCAAACTCCACTTT. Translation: CASSYLQGVKLHF.

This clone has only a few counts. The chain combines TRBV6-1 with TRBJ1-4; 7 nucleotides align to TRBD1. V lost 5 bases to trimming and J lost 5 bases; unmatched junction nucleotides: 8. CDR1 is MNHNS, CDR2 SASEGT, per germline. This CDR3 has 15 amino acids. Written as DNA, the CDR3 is TGTGCCAGCAGTCTTCAACAGGGGCAAAATGAAAAACTGTTTTTT. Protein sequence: CASSLQQGQNEKLFF.

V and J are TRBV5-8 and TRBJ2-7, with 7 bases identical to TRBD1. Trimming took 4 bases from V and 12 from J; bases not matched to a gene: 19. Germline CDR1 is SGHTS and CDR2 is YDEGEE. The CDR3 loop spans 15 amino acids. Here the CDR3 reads CASSMGRRGQSRPYF. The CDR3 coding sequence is TGTGCCAGCAGCATGGGGCGTAGGGGGCAATCTCGCCCGTACTTC.

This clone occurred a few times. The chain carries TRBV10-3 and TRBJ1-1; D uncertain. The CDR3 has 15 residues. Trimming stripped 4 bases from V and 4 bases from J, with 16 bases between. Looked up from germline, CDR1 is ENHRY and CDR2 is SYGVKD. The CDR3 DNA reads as TGTGCCATCAGTGCCGTGGGTTCCGGAGGCACTGAAGCTTTCTTT. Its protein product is CAISAVGSGGTEAFF.

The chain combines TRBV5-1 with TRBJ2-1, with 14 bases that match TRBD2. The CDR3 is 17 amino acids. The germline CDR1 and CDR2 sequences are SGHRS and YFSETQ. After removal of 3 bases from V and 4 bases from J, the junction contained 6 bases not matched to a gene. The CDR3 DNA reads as TGCGCCAGCAGCTACGGGACTAGCGGGGGCTTATACAATGAGCAGTTCTTC. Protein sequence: CASSYGTSGGLYNEQFF.

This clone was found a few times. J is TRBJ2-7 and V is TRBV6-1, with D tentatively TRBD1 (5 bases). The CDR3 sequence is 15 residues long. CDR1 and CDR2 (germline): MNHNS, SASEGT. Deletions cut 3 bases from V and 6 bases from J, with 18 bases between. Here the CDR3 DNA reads TGTGCCAGCAGTGAGGCAGGGCAGAGGTTCTCCGAGCAGTACTTC. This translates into CASSEAGQRFSEQYF.

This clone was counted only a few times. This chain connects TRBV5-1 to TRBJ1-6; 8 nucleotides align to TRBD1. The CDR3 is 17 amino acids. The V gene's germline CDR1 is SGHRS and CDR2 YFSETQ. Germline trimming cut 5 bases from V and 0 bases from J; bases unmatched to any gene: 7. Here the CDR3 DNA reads TGCGCCAGCAGTTCACGGACAGGGAACTCCTATAATTCACCCCTCCACTTT. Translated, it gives CASSSRTGNSYNSPLHF.

This CDR3 reads CASSLWAGGLESEQYF. In DNA, the CDR3 is TGTGCCAGCAGCTTATGGGCAGGGGGCCTGGAAAGCGAGCAGTACTTC. V usage is TRBV7-9 and J usage is TRBJ2-7; 8 nucleotides line up with TRBD1. The trim removed 2 bases at V and 6 bases at J, leaving 12 bases unmatched. CDR1 and CDR2 (germline): SEHNR, FQNEAQ (reference sequence). The CDR3 loop spans 16 amino acids.

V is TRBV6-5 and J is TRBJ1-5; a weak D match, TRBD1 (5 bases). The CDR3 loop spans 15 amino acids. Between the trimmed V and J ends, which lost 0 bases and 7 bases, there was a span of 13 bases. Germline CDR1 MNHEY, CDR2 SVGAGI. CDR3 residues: CASSYSSGGDQPQHF. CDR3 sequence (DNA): TGTGCCAGCAGTTACTCGAGCGGGGGAGACCAGCCCCAGCATTTT.